This T cell receptor (beta chain) stems from a study of CD8+CD57+ T cells in acquired aplastic anemia. Broader study findings: Patients did not significantly differ from controls in CD8+ Simpson's diversity.

The use of genomic DNA as template underpinned the TCR beta VDJ and CDR3 profiling. Each CDR3 protein is one row after TCRdb ran MiXCR on the reads. The top ten clones hold about 2.5% of a sample with 120,000 or so distinct CDR3 sequences, 40% to 60% of them seen once. This clonotype has only a few counts. The antigen is undetermined. What was sequenced was sorted CD4+, CD8+, or CD8+CD57+ T cells (not recorded which) from PBMCs. The clonotype comes from a human donor in good health, serving as a control.

The CDR3 protein is CASSPREQETQYF. The DNA of the CDR3 is TGTGCCAGCTCACCACGGGAACAAGAGACCCAGTACTTC. The V and J genes are TRBV18 and TRBJ2-5; no clear D. V lost 1 base to trimming and J lost 2 bases, with 5 bases between them. The CDR3 consists of 13 residues. The germline CDR1 and CDR2 sequences are KGHSH and LQKENI.